The 27 T cell receptor beta chains given below trace back to one sample, sequenced in a study of T-cell memory formation after mild COVID-19. TCRdb re-analysed the 5' RACE reads in MiXCR, keeping a single row per CDR3 protein. The sample records about 560,000 distinct CDR3 sequences, approximately 15% being singletons. Material for sequencing was PBMCs or a T cell subset sorted from them (not recorded which). The receptors were gathered from an adult woman who had mild COVID-19 (a few samples of this study predate the infection). Cell type and time point are not known.

This chain uses TRBV3-1 with TRBJ1-2; 7 bases line up with TRBD1. The CDR3 covers 15 residues. V was pared by 4 bases and J by 2 bases, with 7 bases of the junction left unmatched. CDR1 is LGHDT and CDR2 is YNNKEL in the germline V gene (reference sequence). The CDR3 nucleotides are TGTGCCAGCAGCCGGACAGGTCCTGCCAACTATGGCTACACCTTC. Residues: CASSRTGPANYGYTF.

A few counts support this clonotype. The rearrangement links TRBV20-1 to TRBJ1-4; no clear D. Germline V gene lookup returns CDR1 DFQATT and CDR2 SNEGSKA (reference sequence). V was clipped by 4 bases and J by 6 bases, with 15 bases between them. This CDR3 comprises 14 residues. CDR3 sequence (DNA): TGCAGTGCTACCCCTAGCGGGTTTTATGAAAAACTGTTTTTT. Translation gives CSATPSGFYEKLFF.

The table lists this clonotype with many counts. V and J are TRBV5-1 and TRBJ1-1, with a tentative D call TRBD1 (5 bases). V shed 0 bases and J shed 1 base, with 7 bases lying between them. The CDR3 totals 14 residues. Per germline, CDR1 SGHRS and CDR2 YFSETQ. For the CDR3, the DNA is TGCGCCAGCAGCTTGGGGGGACGGAACACTGAAGCTTTCTTT. Its translation: CASSLGGRNTEAFF.

The chain recombines TRBV9 with TRBJ2-1; 8 bases align to TRBD1. V was pared by 4 bases and J by 3 bases, with 9 bases of the junction left unmatched. This CDR3 is built from 16 residues. Germline V gene data show CDR1 as SGDLS and CDR2 as YYNGEE. The CDR3 loop reads CASSNTGTGVYNEQFF. DNA for the CDR3: TGTGCCAGCAGCAATACCGGGACAGGAGTCTACAATGAGCAGTTCTTC.

The V call is TRBV4-3, the J call TRBJ1-2, with TRBD1 matching 9 bases. Germline V CDR1 and CDR2: LGHNA, YSLEER. Trimming removed 4 bases from V and 4 bases from J; junction bases left unmatched: 4. This CDR3 contains 14 residues. CDR3 sequence (DNA): TGCGCCAGCAGCCCGCGGACAGGGGCCTATGGCTACACCTTC. This codes for CASSPRTGAYGYTF.

This clonotype appeared a few times. The gene calls are TRBV3-1 and TRBJ1-5; D possibly corresponds to TRBD1 (5 bases). CDR1 is LGHDT, CDR2 YNNKEL, per germline (reference sequence). This CDR3 is built from 13 residues. V lost 4 bases, J lost 3 bases, and 7 bases lay in between. The CDR3 reads CASSPGLNQPQHF. In nucleotides, the CDR3 is TGTGCCAGCAGCCCGGGGCTCAATCAGCCCCAGCATTTT.

The gene calls are TRBV12-3 or TRBV12-4 and TRBJ2-5; 9 bases line up with TRBD1. There are 16 residues in the CDR3. The J segment lost 6 bases and the V segment lost 4 bases, leaving 12 bases of the junction unmatched. The DNA of the CDR3 is TGTGCCAGCAGTTCGCACACAGGGGGCGCAGCGCAGACCCAGTACTTC. Amino acids: CASSSHTGGAAQTQYF.

This clonotype has more than one count but fewer than ten. This CDR3 is CASSYSRQGSYNSPLHF. CDR3 coding DNA: TGTGCCAGCAGTTACTCGCGACAGGGCTCCTATAATTCACCCCTCCACTTT. This chain connects TRBV6-5 to TRBJ1-6; 7 bases fit TRBD1. J was trimmed by 0 bases and V by 0 bases; bases with no gene match: 2. Germline V lookup: CDR1 MNHEY, CDR2 SVGAGI. This CDR3 is 17 amino acids long.

This clonotype was detected a few times. This chain uses TRBV15 with TRBJ1-5; no clear D. The germline CDR1 and CDR2 sequences are LNHNV and YYDKDF (reference sequence). The CDR3 runs 16 residues. V lost 3 bases, J lost 0 bases, and 12 bases lay in between. The CDR3 protein is CATSRADGGSNQPQHF. The CDR3 bases are TGTGCCACCAGCAGGGCGGACGGTGGTAGCAATCAGCCCCAGCATTTT.

The chain joins TRBV4-3 to TRBJ1-2, with 9 bases that match TRBD1. Germline trimming cut 4 bases from V and 4 bases from J; bases unmatched to any gene: 7. Germline V gene data show CDR1 as LGHNA and CDR2 as YSLEER. The CDR3 has 15 residues. CDR3 sequence reads: CASSLGTGNSYGYTF. The CDR3 nucleotides are TGCGCCAGCAGCCTCGGGACAGGGAACAGCTATGGCTACACCTTC.

This clonotype was detected only a few times. This chain connects TRBV20-1 to TRBJ2-1; D is undetermined. Germline CDR1 reads DFQATT; CDR2 reads SNEGSKA (reference sequence). This CDR3 comprises 13 residues. Trimming cost V 7 bases and J 2 bases, with 12 bases left between them. CDR3 nucleotide sequence: TGCAGTGGGAGACTGCCCACCTACAATGAGCAGTTCTTC. Amino acid sequence: CSGRLPTYNEQFF.

This clonotype was found many times. The chain carries TRBV20-1 and TRBJ2-1; 8 bases line up with TRBD1. This CDR3 has 16 residues. Germline CDR1 is DFQATT and CDR2 is SNEGSKA (reference sequence). J gave up 3 bases and V 3 bases, and 10 bases lay outside the gene matches. CDR3 sequence (DNA): TGCAGTGCTAGTGTATTGGACAGGGCTCGCTACAATGAGCAGTTCTTC. Translated, it gives CSASVLDRARYNEQFF.

The genes are TRBV7-2 and TRBJ2-5; 10 bases fit TRBD2. The V and J ends lost 0 bases and 4 bases, in that order; junction bases with no gene match: 5. Germline V gene data show CDR1 as SGHTA and CDR2 as FQGNSA. The CDR3 is 16 amino acids. For the CDR3, the DNA is TGTGCCAGCAGCTTAGCCCCTAGCGGGAGACGAGAGACCCAGTACTTC. This gives the protein CASSLAPSGRRETQYF. Supplemented by reference TRBV7-2 and TRBJ2-5, the full variable domain reads GAGVSQSPSNKVTEKGKDVELRCDPISGHTALYWYRQSLGQGLEFLIYFQGNSAPDKSGLPSDRFSAERTGGSVSTLTIQRTQQEDSAVYLCASSLAPSGRRETQYFGPGTRLLVL.

V usage is TRBV12-3 or TRBV12-4 and J usage is TRBJ1-5; 8 positions match TRBD1. V lost 6 bases, J lost 9 bases, and 13 bases stayed unmatched. This CDR3 is 15 amino acids long. The CDR3 DNA reads as TGTGCCAGCAGCTTCAGAGACCAGGGGGCGAGGCCCCAGCATTTT. Its protein product is CASSFRDQGARPQHF.

This clonotype was counted a few times. This CDR3 reads CSAPRRERADTQYF. DNA for the CDR3: TGCAGTGCCCCGCGGCGGGAGCGGGCAGATACGCAGTATTTT. The chain recombines TRBV20-1 with TRBJ2-3, with TRBD2 matching 7 bases. J was trimmed by 4 bases and V by 6 bases; bases with no gene match: 10. CDR1 is DFQATT and CDR2 is SNEGSKA in the germline V gene (reference sequence). The CDR3 has 14 amino acids.

The sample holds a few counts of this clonotype. This chain links TRBV12-3 or TRBV12-4 with TRBJ1-5; D gene unclear. CDR3 length equals 16 residues. V was shortened by 9 bases and J by 3 bases, with 21 bases between the two germline ends. The CDR3 spells CASLRGVIPSNQPQHF. The CDR3 DNA is TGTGCCAGTCTACGGGGAGTGATCCCTTCCAATCAGCCCCAGCATTTT.

This chain uses TRBV6-5 with TRBJ1-2; 8 nucleotides line up with TRBD1. Germline values: CDR1 MNHEY, CDR2 SVGAGI. CDR3 length: 15 amino acids. J lost 2 bases, V lost 2 bases, and 4 bases had no gene match. CDR3 in DNA: TGTGCCAGCAGTTACCGTTCAGGGGGCAACTATGGCTACACCTTC. Amino acid sequence: CASSYRSGGNYGYTF.

V is TRBV12-3 or TRBV12-4 and J is TRBJ2-5, with TRBD2 matching 13 bases. Trimming removed 5 bases from V and 7 bases from J; junction bases left unmatched: 7. The CDR3 length is 15 residues. Here the CDR3 reads CASSRTSGGKGTQYF. In DNA, the CDR3 is TGTGCCAGCAGTAGGACTAGCGGGGGAAAAGGGACCCAGTACTTC.

The chain has TRBV14 and TRBJ2-3; 9 bases are shared with TRBD2. Per the germline V gene, CDR1 is SGHDN and CDR2 is FVKESK. The CDR3 spans 17 residues. With 0 bases clipped from V and 2 bases from J, the junction kept 6 bases outside the gene matches. CDR3 residues: CASSQDLRGGLTDTQYF. DNA for the CDR3: TGTGCCAGCAGCCAAGATCTGCGGGGGGGACTCACAGATACGCAGTATTTT. The full variable domain, rest sourced from reference TRBV14 and TRBJ2-3, is EAGVTQFPSHSVIEKGQTVTLRCDPISGHDNLYWYRRVMGKEIKFLLHFVKESKQDESGMPNNRFLAERTGGTYSTLKVQPAELEDSGVYFCASSQDLRGGLTDTQYFGPGTRLTVL.

This clonotype was recorded a few times. The chain combines TRBV5-6 with TRBJ2-3; TRBD1 matches 12 bases. The CDR3 covers 16 residues. J gave up 5 bases and V 3 bases, and 7 bases lay outside the gene matches. The germline CDR1 and CDR2 sequences are SGHDT and YYEEEE. The CDR3 loop is CASSSGTGGAGDTQYF. CDR3 in DNA: TGTGCCAGCAGCTCCGGGACAGGGGGCGCCGGAGATACGCAGTATTTT.

This sequence joins TRBV24-1 and TRBJ2-5; tentatively, D is TRBD1 (5 bases). Trimming took 1 base from V and 4 from J, leaving 15 bases between them. CDR3 length: 16 residues. Looked up from germline, CDR1 is KGHDR and CDR2 is SFDVKD. The DNA for the CDR3 is TGTGCCACCAGTGATTTCCGGGCCCTGGGGCCAGAGACCCAGTACTTC. Protein: CATSDFRALGPETQYF.

The genes are TRBV3-1 and TRBJ2-7; possible D gene TRBD1, 5 bases. The CDR3 spans 16 residues. V was cut by 0 bases and J by 4 bases, with 16 bases left in between. CDR1 and CDR2 from the germline V gene are LGHDT and YNNKEL (reference sequence). CDR3 loop: CASSQDARRGGYEQYF. Here the CDR3 DNA reads TGTGCCAGCAGCCAAGACGCAAGAAGGGGTGGGTACGAGCAGTACTTC.

This clonotype was picked up a small number of times. V gene TRBV7-2 combines with J gene TRBJ2-7, with TRBD2 identical over 10 bases. Trimming cost V 4 bases and J 3 bases; bases outside gene matches: 6. Germline CDR1 SGHTA, CDR2 FQGNSA. The CDR3 consists of 15 residues. CDR3 sequence: CASSSSGRGVYEQYF. For the CDR3, the DNA is TGTGCCAGCAGCTCTAGCGGGAGAGGGGTCTACGAGCAGTACTTC.

The chain has TRBV7-9 and TRBJ2-1, with TRBD1 matching over 7 bases. There are 18 residues in the CDR3. Per the germline V gene, CDR1 is SEHNR and CDR2 is FQNEAQ (reference sequence). V shed 5 bases, J shed 0 bases, and the junction held 13 bases outside the gene matches. DNA for the CDR3: TGTGCCAGCAGCCCCGAGAAGTTGACAGGGATCTCCTACAATGAGCAGTTCTTC. This sequence encodes CASSPEKLTGISYNEQFF.

This clonotype was counted a few times. V usage is TRBV12-3 or TRBV12-4 and J usage is TRBJ2-7; D gene uncertain. The CDR3 extends over 13 amino acids. Trimming removed 2 bases from V and 3 bases from J, with 8 bases in between. The CDR3 sequence is CASSLLKGYEQYF. The CDR3 DNA follows: TGTGCCAGCAGTTTATTAAAGGGCTACGAGCAGTACTTC.

This clonotype occurred once. At one end, the junction sequence differs from germline, possibly due to a read error. This sequence joins TRBV7-6 and TRBJ2-1; 8 nucleotides match TRBD2. Germline V gives CDR1 SGHVS, CDR2 FNYEAQ. The CDR3 is 14 residues long. The CDR3: CASSPALGAGEQLF. The CDR3 DNA reads TGTGCCAGCAGCCCAGCCTTAGGAGCGGGGGAGCAGTTATTC.

This clonotype turned up a few times. The chain links TRBV7-9 to TRBJ2-5; 9 bases are shared with TRBD1. The CDR3 is 16 residues long. Germline loops: CDR1 SEHNR, CDR2 FQNEAQ (reference sequence). V trimming: 6 bases; J trimming: 3 bases; junction bases outside the gene matches: 11. The CDR3 loop is CASRPGQGRLKETQYF. CDR3 in DNA: TGTGCCAGCAGACCGGGACAGGGCAGACTTAAAGAGACCCAGTACTTC. The full variable domain, rest sourced from reference TRBV7-9 and TRBJ2-5, is DTGVSQNPRHKITKRGQNVTFRCDPISEHNRLYWYRQTLGQGPEFLTYFQNEAQLEKSRLLSDRFSAERPKGSFSTLEIQRTEQGDSAMYLCASRPGQGRLKETQYFGPGTRLLVL.